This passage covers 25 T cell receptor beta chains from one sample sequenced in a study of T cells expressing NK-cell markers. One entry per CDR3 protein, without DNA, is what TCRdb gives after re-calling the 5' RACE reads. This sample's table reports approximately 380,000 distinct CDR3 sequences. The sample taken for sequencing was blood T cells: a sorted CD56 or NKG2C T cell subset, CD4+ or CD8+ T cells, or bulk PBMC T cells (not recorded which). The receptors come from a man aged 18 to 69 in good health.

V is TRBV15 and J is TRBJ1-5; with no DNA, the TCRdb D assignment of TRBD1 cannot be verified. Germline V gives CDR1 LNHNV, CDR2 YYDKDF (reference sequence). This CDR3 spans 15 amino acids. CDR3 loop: CATSSPDRTYQPQHF. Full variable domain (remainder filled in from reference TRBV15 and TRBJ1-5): DAMVIQNPRYQVTQFGKPVTLSCSQTLNHNVMYWYQQKSSQAPKLLFHYYDKDFNNEADTPDNFQSRRPNTSFCFLDIRSPGLGDTAMYLCATSSPDRTYQPQHFGDGTRLSIL.

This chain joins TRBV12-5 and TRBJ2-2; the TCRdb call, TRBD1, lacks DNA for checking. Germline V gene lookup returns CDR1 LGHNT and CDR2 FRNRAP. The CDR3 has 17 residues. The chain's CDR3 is CASGLTPRGSDTGELFF.

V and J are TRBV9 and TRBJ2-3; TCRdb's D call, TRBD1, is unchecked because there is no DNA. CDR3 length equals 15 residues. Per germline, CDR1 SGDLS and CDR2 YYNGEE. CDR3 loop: CASSYRGYFTDTQYF.

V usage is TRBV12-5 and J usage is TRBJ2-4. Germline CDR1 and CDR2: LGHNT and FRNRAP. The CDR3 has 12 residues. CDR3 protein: CASGLSKNIQYF.

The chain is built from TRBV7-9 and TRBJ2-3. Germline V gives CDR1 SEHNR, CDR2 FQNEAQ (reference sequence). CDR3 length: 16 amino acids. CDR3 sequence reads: CASSRALAGATDTQYF.

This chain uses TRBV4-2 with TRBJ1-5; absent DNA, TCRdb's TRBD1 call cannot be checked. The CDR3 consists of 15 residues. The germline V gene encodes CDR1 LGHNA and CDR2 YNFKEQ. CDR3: CASSQQGRPGEPQHF.

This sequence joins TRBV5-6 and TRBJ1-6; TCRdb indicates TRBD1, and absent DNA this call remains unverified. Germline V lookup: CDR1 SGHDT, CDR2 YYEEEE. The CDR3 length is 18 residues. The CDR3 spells CASSLGADRLGYGSPLHF.

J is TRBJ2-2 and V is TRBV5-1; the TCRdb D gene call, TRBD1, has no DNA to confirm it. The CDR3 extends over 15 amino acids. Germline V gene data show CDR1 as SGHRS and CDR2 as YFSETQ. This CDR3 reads CASSLDSYGTGELFF.

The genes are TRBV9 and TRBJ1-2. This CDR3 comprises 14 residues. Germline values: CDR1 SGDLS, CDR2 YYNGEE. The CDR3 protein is CASSVAQGHYGYTF.

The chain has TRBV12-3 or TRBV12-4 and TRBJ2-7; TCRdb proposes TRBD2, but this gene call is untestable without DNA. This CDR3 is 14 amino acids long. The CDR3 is CASSTRLANYEQYF.

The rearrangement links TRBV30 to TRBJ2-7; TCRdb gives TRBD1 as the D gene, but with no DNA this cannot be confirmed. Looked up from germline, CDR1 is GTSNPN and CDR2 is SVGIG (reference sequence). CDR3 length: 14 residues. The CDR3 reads CAWSQAGGLYEQYF.

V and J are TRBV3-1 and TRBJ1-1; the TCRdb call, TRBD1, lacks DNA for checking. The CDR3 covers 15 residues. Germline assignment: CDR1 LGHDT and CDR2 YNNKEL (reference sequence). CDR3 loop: CASSQDQAGGTEAFF.

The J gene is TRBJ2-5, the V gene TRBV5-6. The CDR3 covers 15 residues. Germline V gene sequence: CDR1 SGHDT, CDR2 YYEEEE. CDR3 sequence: CASSLDRGFQETQYF.

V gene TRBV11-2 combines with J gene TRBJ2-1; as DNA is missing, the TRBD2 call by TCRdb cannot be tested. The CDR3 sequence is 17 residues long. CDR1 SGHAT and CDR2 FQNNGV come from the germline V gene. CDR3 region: CASSLTLSGGTYNEQFF.

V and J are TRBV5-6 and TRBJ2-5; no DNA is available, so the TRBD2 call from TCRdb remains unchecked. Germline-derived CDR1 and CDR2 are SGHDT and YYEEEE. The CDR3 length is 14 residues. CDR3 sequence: CASSWGGIQETQYF.

This CDR3 reads CASSLRLEGYEQYF. The V gene is TRBV7-2, the J gene TRBJ2-7. CDR1 and CDR2 (germline): SGHTA, FQGNSA. The CDR3 is 14 amino acids.

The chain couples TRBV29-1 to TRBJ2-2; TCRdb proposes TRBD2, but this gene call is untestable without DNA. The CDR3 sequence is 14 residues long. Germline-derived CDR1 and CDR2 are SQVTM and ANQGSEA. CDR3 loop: CSGGLAGGTGELFF.

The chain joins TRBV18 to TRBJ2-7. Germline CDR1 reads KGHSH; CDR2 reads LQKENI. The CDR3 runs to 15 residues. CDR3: CASSKNRRPSYEQYF.

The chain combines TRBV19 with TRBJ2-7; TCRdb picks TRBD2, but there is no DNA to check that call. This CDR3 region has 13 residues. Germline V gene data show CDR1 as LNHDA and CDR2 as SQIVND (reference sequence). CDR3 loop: CASSARGGGEQYF. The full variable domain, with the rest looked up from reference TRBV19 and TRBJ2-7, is DGGITQSPKYLFRKEGQNVTLSCEQNLNHDAMYWYRQDPGQGLRLIYYSQIVNDFQKGDIAEGYSVSREKKESFPLTVTSAQKNPTAFYLCASSARGGGEQYFGPGTRLTVT.

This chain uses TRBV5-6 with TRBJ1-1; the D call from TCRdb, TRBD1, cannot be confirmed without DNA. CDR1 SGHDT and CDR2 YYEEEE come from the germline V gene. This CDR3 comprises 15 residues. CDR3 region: CASSLWGWENTEAFF. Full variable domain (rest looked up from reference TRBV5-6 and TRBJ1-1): DAGVTQSPTHLIKTRGQQVTLRCSPKSGHDTVSWYQQALGQGPQFIFQYYEEEERQRGNFPDRFSGHQFPNYSSELNVNALLLGDSALYLCASSLWGWENTEAFFGQGTRLTVV.

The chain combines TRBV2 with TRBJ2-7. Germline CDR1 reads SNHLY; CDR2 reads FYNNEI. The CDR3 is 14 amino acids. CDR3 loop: CASSSFRKGSEQYF.

This CDR3 is CSAGTGFREQFF. This chain uses TRBV20-1 with TRBJ2-1; TCRdb gives TRBD1 as the D gene, but with no DNA this cannot be confirmed. The CDR3 sequence is 12 residues long. Germline lookup yields CDR1 DFQATT and CDR2 SNEGSKA (reference sequence).

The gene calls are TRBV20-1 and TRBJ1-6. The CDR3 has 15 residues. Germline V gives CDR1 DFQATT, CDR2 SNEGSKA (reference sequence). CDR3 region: CSASTSNAYNSPLHF.

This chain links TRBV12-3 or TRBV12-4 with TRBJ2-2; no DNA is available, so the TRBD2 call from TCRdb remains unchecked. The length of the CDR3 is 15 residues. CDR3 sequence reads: CAIRNRLAGAGELFF.

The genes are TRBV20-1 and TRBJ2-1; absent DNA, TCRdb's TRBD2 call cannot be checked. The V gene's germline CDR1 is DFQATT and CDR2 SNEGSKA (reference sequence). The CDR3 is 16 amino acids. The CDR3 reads CSARDLRAGVVGEQFF.